Listed below are T cell receptor beta chains from one sample, sequenced in a study of blood T cell repertoires in COVID-19. This table comes from immunoSEQ multiplex PCR, and its TCRdb copy is limited to in-frame clones, with some not included. The sample carries approximately 70,000 clones, around three quarters recorded once. The sample taken for sequencing was peripheral blood. The receptors come from a man aged 55 to 70 with active or convalescent COVID-19. The CDR3 runs from the conserved cysteine through the conserved F or W. The D gene is left open where the match is weak. Not all rows give a size; the values are once, few, many and, for expanded clones, a class.

cdr3_aa cdr3_nt j_call cdr3_length clone_size v_call d_call
CAISESSVYGYTF TGTGCCATCAGTGAGTCGTCAGTCTATGGCTACACCTTC TRBJ1-2 13 - TRBV10-3 -
CASSIAGGPNEQFF TGTGCCAGTAGTATCGCGGGGGGGCCGAATGAGCAGTTCTTC TRBJ2-1 14 - TRBV19 TRBD2
CAWSVPGFHNGYTF TGTGCCTGGAGTGTACCCGGGTTTCATAATGGCTACACCTTC TRBJ1-2 14 - TRBV30 -
CASSLTDGSYNEQFF TGTGCCAGCAGTTTGACCGACGGGTCCTACAATGAGCAGTTCTTC TRBJ2-1 15 - TRBV28 -
CASSPVQAPSGNTIYF TGTGCCAGCTCACCGGTTCAAGCCCCCTCTGGAAACACCATATATTTT TRBJ1-3 16 - TRBV18 -
CASSLRQGASDTQYF TGTGCCAGCAGCTTGCGGCAGGGGGCATCAGATACGCAGTATTTT TRBJ2-3 15 - TRBV5-4 TRBD1
CAWSGETSGGAEETQYF TGTGCCTGGAGTGGGGAGACTAGCGGGGGGGCAGAAGAGACCCAGTACTTC TRBJ2-5 17 - TRBV30 TRBD2
CARGTISNEQFF TGTGCCAGGGGGACTATAAGCAATGAGCAGTTCTTC TRBJ2-1 12 few TRBV2 TRBD2
CASSLGGYGELFF TGTGCCAGCAGCTTAGGCGGGTACGGGGAGCTGTTTTTT TRBJ2-2 13 - TRBV7-6 -
CASLPPWGGGASYEQYF TGTGCCAGCCTCCCCCCATGGGGCGGGGGGGCCTCCTACGAGCAGTACTTC TRBJ2-7 17 - TRBV28 TRBD2
CASSDGQMNTEAFF TGTGCCAGTAGTGATGGGCAGATGAACACTGAAGCTTTCTTT TRBJ1-1 14 - TRBV19 -
CASSGSTGMEYNEQFF TGCGCCAGCAGCGGGTCGACAGGGATGGAGTACAATGAGCAGTTCTTC TRBJ2-1 16 - TRBV5-1 TRBD1
CASSLTGGAYEQYF TGTGCCAGCAGTTTGACAGGGGGCGCGTACGAGCAGTACTTC TRBJ2-7 14 - TRBV27 TRBD1
CASSLRGLGSRNTEAFF TGTGCCAGCAGTTTAAGGGGTCTCGGCTCGAGGAACACTGAAGCTTTCTTT TRBJ1-1 17 - TRBV28 -
CASSAETGGSEKLFF TGTGCCAGCAGCGCCGAGACAGGGGGAAGTGAAAAACTGTTTTTT TRBJ1-4 15 - TRBV9 TRBD1
CASSFSRGYGYTF TGTGCCAGCAGTTTTTCCCGGGGATATGGCTACACCTTC TRBJ1-2 13 medium-sized TRBV28 -
CASSQRLRGGDTQYF TGTGCCAGCAGCCAACGGTTGCGGGGGGGAGATACGCAGTATTTT TRBJ2-3 15 - TRBV3-1/TRBV3-2 TRBD2
CASSFRPGQKSSTSTGELFF TGCGCCAGCAGCTTTCGCCCGGGACAGAAGTCCTCAACGAGCACCGGGGAGCTGTTTTTT TRBJ2-2 20 - TRBV4-1 TRBD1
CASSLSRQNSPLHF TGTGCCAGCAGTTTATCGCGACAGAATTCACCCCTCCACTTT TRBJ1-6 14 - TRBV28 -
CATSDSKLRYSNQPQHF TGTGCCACCAGTGATTCTAAACTAAGATATAGCAATCAGCCCCAGCATTTT TRBJ1-5 17 medium-sized TRBV24-1 -
CASSAGEREVADLDTQYF TGTGCCAGCAGTGCTGGCGAGCGGGAGGTCGCGGACCTAGATACGCAGTATTTT TRBJ2-3 18 - TRBV2 TRBD2
CASTLGTGGPGELFF TGCGCCAGCACCTTGGGGACAGGGGGCCCCGGGGAGCTGTTTTTT TRBJ2-2 15 - TRBV5-1 TRBD1
CASSQTISSGGYNEQFF TGTGCCAGCAGCCAAACCATCTCTAGCGGGGGTTACAATGAGCAGTTCTTC TRBJ2-1 17 - TRBV5-4 TRBD2
CPQGKFYEQYF TGCCCTCAGGGAAAATTCTACGAGCAGTACTTC TRBJ2-7 11 - TRBV23-1 -
CASSLAGTPNEKLFF TGTGCCAGCAGCTTGGCCGGGACACCTAATGAAAAACTGTTTTTT TRBJ1-4 15 - TRBV5-5 -
CASSPSPSGTYEQYF TGTGCCAGTAGTCCAAGCCCCTCGGGGACCTACGAGCAGTACTTC TRBJ2-7 15 - TRBV19 -
CASSPIGGNTDTQYF TGTGCCAGCAGCCCTATAGGCGGAAACACAGATACGCAGTATTTT TRBJ2-3 15 - TRBV9 -
CASSHRDRSSYEQYF TGTGCCAGCAGCCACAGGGATCGGTCCTCCTACGAGCAGTACTTC TRBJ2-7 15 - TRBV3-1/TRBV3-2 -
CASSLRDSPWGEQYF TGTGCCAGCAGCTTACGGGACTCTCCCTGGGGGGAGCAGTACTTC TRBJ2-7 15 - TRBV7-6 -
CASSKTSGGPPSSTDTQYF TGTGCCAGCAGTAAAACTAGCGGGGGGCCCCCTTCTAGCACAGATACGCAGTATTTT TRBJ2-3 19 - TRBV2 TRBD2
CASSRQGGVNQPQHF TGTGCCAGTAGCAGACAGGGGGGGGTCAATCAGCCCCAGCATTTT TRBJ1-5 15 - TRBV19 TRBD1
CASSRGTPSSYEQYF TGTGCCAGCAGCCGCGGGACTCCAAGCTCCTACGAGCAGTACTTC TRBJ2-7 15 - TRBV9 -
CASSQGISEFAGELFF TGCGCCAGCAGCCAAGGTATATCCGAGTTCGCCGGGGAGCTGTTTTTT TRBJ2-2 16 - TRBV4-3 -
CAWSPDRVATEAFF TGTGCCTGGAGTCCTGACAGGGTGGCCACTGAAGCTTTCTTT TRBJ1-1 14 - TRBV30 TRBD1
CASSPGLAGYETQYF TGTGCCAGCTCACCCGGTCTAGCGGGGTACGAGACCCAGTACTTC TRBJ2-5 15 - TRBV18 TRBD2
CASSRTGAGELFF TGTGCCAGCAGTCGGACCGGGGCCGGGGAGCTGTTTTTT TRBJ2-2 13 - TRBV6-5 -
CASSVQRGEETQYF TGTGCCAGCAGCGTTCAGCGGGGGGAAGAGACCCAGTACTTC TRBJ2-5 14 once TRBV9 TRBD2
CASSPPGAGLAFF TGTGCCAGCTCACCACCGGGCGCGGGGTTGGCTTTCTTT TRBJ1-1 13 - TRBV18 -
CASSLDSGTYLLEQYF TGTGCCAGCAGCTTAGACAGCGGGACTTACCTATTGGAGCAGTACTTC TRBJ2-7 16 - TRBV11-2 TRBD2
CASSYSTQGQGGYTF TGTGCCAGCAGTTACTCGACCCAGGGTCAAGGTGGCTACACCTTC TRBJ1-2 15 - TRBV6-5 -
CASSRDRGIPDTQYF TGTGCCAGCAGCCGGGACAGGGGTATCCCAGATACGCAGTATTTT TRBJ2-3 15 - TRBV14 TRBD1
CASSAQSGQGATGELFF TGTGCCAGCAGCGCCCAATCGGGACAGGGTGCCACCGGGGAGCTGTTTTTT TRBJ2-2 17 few TRBV9 TRBD1
CASSHRDRINSPLHF TGTGCCAGCAGCCACCGGGACAGAATTAATTCACCCCTCCACTTT TRBJ1-6 15 few TRBV6-5 TRBD1
CASRAGGGTQYF TGTGCCAGCAGAGCAGGGGGTGGGACCCAGTACTTC TRBJ2-5 12 - TRBV2 TRBD1
CASSVGQGEQFF TGTGCCAGCAGCGTAGGCCAGGGTGAGCAGTTCTTC TRBJ2-1 12 - TRBV9 -
CAWSAGVYTEAFF TGTGCCTGGAGCGCGGGGGTTTACACTGAAGCTTTCTTT TRBJ1-1 13 once TRBV30 -
CASSQTMYEQYF TGTGCCAGCAGCCAAACAATGTACGAGCAGTACTTC TRBJ2-7 12 - TRBV12-3/TRBV12-4 -
CASSSGQGRTNTEAFF TGTGCCAGCAGTTCAGGACAGGGACGGACTAACACTGAAGCTTTCTTT TRBJ1-1 16 - TRBV6-5 TRBD1
CASRETGGAIGYTF TGTGCCAGCAGGGAAACAGGGGGAGCTATCGGCTACACCTTC TRBJ1-2 14 few TRBV5-4 TRBD1
CASSPPGLAVYEQYF TGTGCCAGCTCACCACCGGGACTAGCGGTCTACGAGCAGTACTTC TRBJ2-7 15 - TRBV18 TRBD2
CASSVGAGGEQFF TGTGCCAGCAGTGTAGGAGCGGGGGGTGAGCAGTTCTTC TRBJ2-1 13 - TRBV2 TRBD2
CASKPGTDQEKLFF TGTGCCAGCAAACCCGGGACAGACCAAGAAAAACTGTTTTTT TRBJ1-4 14 - TRBV6-5 TRBD1
CASSFPTNSEQETQYF TGTGCCAGCAGTTTCCCAACGAACAGTGAACAAGAGACCCAGTACTTC TRBJ2-5 16 - TRBV27 -
CASSFAGGFNQPQHF TGTGCCAGCAGCTTCGCAGGGGGCTTTAATCAGCCCCAGCATTTT TRBJ1-5 15 - TRBV7-2 TRBD1
CASSVDPSSYEQYF TGTGCCAGCAGCGTAGACCCTAGCTCCTACGAGCAGTACTTC TRBJ2-7 14 - TRBV9 -
CASSLEDRDTQYF TGTGCCAGCAGCTTAGAAGACAGAGATACGCAGTATTTT TRBJ2-3 13 - TRBV5-6 -
CASSSGTSGHNEQFF TGTGCCAGCAGCTCCGGGACTAGCGGCCACAATGAGCAGTTCTTC TRBJ2-1 15 - TRBV3-1/TRBV3-2 TRBD2
CASSVAGAGNNSPLHF TGTGCCAGCAGCGTAGCTGGGGCAGGGAACAATTCACCCCTCCACTTT TRBJ1-6 16 once TRBV9 -
CASSWLTFLSSYNEQFF TGTGCCAGCAGCTGGTTGACTTTTCTTAGCTCCTACAATGAGCAGTTCTTC TRBJ2-1 17 once TRBV11-2 -